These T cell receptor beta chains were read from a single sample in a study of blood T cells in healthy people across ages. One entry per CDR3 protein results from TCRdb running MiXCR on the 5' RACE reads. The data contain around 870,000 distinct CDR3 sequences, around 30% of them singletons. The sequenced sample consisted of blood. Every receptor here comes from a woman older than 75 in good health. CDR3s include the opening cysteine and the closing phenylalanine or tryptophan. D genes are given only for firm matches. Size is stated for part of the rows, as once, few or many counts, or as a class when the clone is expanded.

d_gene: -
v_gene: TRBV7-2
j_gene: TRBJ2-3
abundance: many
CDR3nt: TGTGCCAGCAGTCGGGGGGCCAATACGCAGTATTTT
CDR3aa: CASSRGANTQYF

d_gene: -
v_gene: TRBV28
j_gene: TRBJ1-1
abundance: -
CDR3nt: TGTGCCAGCAGTGTCCTCAGGGTTGAAGCTTTCTTT
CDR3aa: CASSVLRVEAFF

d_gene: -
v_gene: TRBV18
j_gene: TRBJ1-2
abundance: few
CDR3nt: TGTGCCAGCTCACTTCTTGCCGGCGATAACTATGGCTACACCTTC
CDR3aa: CASSLLAGDNYGYTF

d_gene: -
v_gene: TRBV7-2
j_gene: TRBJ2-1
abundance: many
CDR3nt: TGTGCCAGCAGCTCACAGGGACTCCTGATACCCAATGAGCAGTTCTTC
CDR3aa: CASSSQGLLIPNEQFF

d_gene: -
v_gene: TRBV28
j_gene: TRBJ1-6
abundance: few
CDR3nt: TGTGCCACCCGAATAGGGTTCGCACGTAATTCACCCCTCCACTTT
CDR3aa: CATRIGFARNSPLHF

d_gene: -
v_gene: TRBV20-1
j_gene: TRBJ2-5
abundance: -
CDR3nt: TGCAGTGCTAGAGCCGGCGGGGAAGAGACCCAGTACTTC
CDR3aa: CSARAGGEETQYF

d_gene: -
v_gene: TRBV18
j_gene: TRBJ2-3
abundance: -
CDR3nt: TGTGCCAGCTCACCACCAGGCACAGATACGCGGTATTTT
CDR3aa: CASSPPGTDTRYF

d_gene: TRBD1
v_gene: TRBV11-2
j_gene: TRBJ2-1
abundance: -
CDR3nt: TGTGCCAGCAGCCTATGGACAGGGGGAAATTGCGATGAGCAGTTCTTC
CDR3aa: CASSLWTGGNCDEQFF

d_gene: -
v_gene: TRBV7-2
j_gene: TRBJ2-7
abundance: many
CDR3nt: TGTGCCAGCAGCTTGAGACTTGAGGGGACCTACGAGCAGTACTTC
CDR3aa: CASSLRLEGTYEQYF

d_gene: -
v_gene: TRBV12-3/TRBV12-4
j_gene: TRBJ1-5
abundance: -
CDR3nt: TGTGCCAGCACCACTCGGGGGGTCCAGCCCCAGCATTTT
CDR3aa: CASTTRGVQPQHF

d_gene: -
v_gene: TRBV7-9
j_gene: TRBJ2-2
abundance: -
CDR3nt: TGTGCCAGCAGCTTAGGCCGCGCCGGGGAGCTGTTTTTT
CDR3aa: CASSLGRAGELFF

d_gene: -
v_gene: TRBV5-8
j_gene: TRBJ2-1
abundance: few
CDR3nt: TGTGCCAGCAGCTTGGGGGAGGACATCGGGGTCTCCTACAATGAGCAGTTCTTC
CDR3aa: CASSLGEDIGVSYNEQFF

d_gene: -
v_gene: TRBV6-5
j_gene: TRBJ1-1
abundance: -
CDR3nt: TGTGCCAGTGTGGGGTACACTGAAGCTTTCTTT
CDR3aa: CASVGYTEAFF

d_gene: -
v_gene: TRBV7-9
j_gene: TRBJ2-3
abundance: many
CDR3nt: TGTGCCAGCAGCTTACCGGCTAACGAACCTCCTAGCACAGATACGCAGTATTTT
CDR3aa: CASSLPANEPPSTDTQYF

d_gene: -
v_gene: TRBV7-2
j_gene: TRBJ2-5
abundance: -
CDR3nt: TGTGCCAGCAGCCCCGGGGGAACGCGTAATGAGCAGTACTTC
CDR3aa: CASSPGGTRNEQYF

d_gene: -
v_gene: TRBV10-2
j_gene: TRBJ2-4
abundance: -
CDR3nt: TGCGCCAGTCGGGACGCGATGACATTCAAAAACATTCGGTACTTC
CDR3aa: CASRDAMTFKNIRYF

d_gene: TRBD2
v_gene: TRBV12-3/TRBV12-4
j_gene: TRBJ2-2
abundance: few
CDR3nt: TGTGCCAGCAGGACGGGACTAGCCAGTACCGGGGAGCTGTTTTTT
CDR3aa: CASRTGLASTGELFF

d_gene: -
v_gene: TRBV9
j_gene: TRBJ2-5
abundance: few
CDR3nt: TGTGCCAGTGTGGGGGGGCTTGTGGAGACCCAGTACTTC
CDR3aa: CASVGGLVETQYF

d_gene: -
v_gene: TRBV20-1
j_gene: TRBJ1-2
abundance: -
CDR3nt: TGCAGTGCCCGGGGACATGGATATGGCTACACCTTC
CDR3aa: CSARGHGYGYTF

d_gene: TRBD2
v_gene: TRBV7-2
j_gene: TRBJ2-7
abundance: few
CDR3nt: TGTGCCAGCAGGCGGGAGGGGGTGGGGTCCTACGAGCAGTACTTC
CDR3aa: CASRREGVGSYEQYF

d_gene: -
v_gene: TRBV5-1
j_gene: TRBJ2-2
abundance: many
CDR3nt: TGCGCCAGCGCCGGTGGCGAGTTCCTGACCGGGGAGCTGTTTTTT
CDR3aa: CASAGGEFLTGELFF

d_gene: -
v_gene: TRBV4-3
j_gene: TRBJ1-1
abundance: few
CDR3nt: TGCGCCAGCAGCCAAGATAGGCCAGGGTTGGTTACGAACACTGAAGCTTTCTTT
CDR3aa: CASSQDRPGLVTNTEAFF

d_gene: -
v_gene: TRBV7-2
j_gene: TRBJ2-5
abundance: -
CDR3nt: TGTGCCAGCAGCTTGGGCCCCCAAGAGACCCAGTGCTTC
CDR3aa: CASSLGPQETQCF

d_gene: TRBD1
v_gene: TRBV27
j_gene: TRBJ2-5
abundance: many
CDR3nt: TGTGCCAGCAGTTCACCCGGGACAGAGCATGGGACCCAGTACTTC
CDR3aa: CASSSPGTEHGTQYF

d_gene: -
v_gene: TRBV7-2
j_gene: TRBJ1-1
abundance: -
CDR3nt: TGTGCCAGCAGCTTCTGGTTGAGCACTGAAGCTTTCTTT
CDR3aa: CASSFWLSTEAFF

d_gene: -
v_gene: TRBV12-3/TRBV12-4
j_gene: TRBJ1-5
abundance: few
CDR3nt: TGTGCCAGCAGTCCCCCGCAAACAGGCGCCGGGAATCAGCCCCAGCATTTT
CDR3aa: CASSPPQTGAGNQPQHF

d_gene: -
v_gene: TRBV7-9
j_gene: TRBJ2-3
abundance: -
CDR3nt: TGTGCCAGCAGCCGGGACACGGTCGAGGATACGCAGTATTTT
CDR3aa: CASSRDTVEDTQYF

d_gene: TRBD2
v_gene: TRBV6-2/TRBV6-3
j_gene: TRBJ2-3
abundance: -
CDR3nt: TGTGCCAGCAGGTCCAGCGGGGGGGGAGCAGATACGCAGTATTTT
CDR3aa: CASRSSGGGADTQYF

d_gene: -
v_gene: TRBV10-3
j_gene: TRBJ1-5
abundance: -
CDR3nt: TGTGCCATCAGTGAGTCGGGGCGACAGCCCCAGCATTTT
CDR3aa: CAISESGRQPQHF

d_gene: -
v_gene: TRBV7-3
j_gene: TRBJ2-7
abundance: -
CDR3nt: TGTGCCAGCAGCTTAACTCCGGAGAGGAACGAGCAGTACTTC
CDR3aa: CASSLTPERNEQYF

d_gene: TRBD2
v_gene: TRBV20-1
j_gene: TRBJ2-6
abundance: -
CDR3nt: TGCAGTGCTAGGCAGACTAGCGGGTACTCTGGGGCCAACGTCCTGACTTTC
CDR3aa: CSARQTSGYSGANVLTF

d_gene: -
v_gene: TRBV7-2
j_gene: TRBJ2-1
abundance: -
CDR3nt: TGTGCCAGCAGTGGAGCAGTGGGGAGGCAGTTCTTC
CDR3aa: CASSGAVGRQFF

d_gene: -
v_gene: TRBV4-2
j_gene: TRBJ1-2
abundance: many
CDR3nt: TGTGCCAGCAGCCTCGTCCGGGACGGGAATGGAGGCGGCTACACCTTC
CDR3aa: CASSLVRDGNGGGYTF

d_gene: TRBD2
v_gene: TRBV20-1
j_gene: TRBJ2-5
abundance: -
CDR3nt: TGCAGTGCGAGACCGGTCCTAGCGGAGTTGGAGACCCAGTACTTC
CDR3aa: CSARPVLAELETQYF

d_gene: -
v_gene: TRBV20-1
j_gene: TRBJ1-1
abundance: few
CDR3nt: TGCAGTGCTAGAGATCTCGAGAGGGCGGATACCTCTGGGAGAGCTTTCTTT
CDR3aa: CSARDLERADTSGRAFF

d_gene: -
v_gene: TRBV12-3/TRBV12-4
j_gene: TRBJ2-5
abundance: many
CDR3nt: TGTGCCAGCAGTTTAGCCGGGTCGACCCAGTACTTC
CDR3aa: CASSLAGSTQYF

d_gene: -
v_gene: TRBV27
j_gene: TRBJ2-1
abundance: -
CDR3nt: TGTGTCAGCAGTTTTGCCGGATGGGGTGAGCAGTTCTTC
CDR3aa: CVSSFAGWGEQFF

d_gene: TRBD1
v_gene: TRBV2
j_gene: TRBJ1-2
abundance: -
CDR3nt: TGTGCCAGCAGAAGACAGGGGATCTATGGCTACACCTTC
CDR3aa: CASRRQGIYGYTF

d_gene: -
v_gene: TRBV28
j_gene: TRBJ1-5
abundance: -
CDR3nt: TGTGCCAGCAGGGGAAGGTGGCAGGGGTTCGGCCAGCCCCAGCATTTT
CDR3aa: CASRGRWQGFGQPQHF

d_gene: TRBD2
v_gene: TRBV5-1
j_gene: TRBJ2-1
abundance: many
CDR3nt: TGCGCCAGCAGCGAACCGGGACTAGCGGGGGGGAGGGTCTACAATGAGCAGTTCTTC
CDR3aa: CASSEPGLAGGRVYNEQFF

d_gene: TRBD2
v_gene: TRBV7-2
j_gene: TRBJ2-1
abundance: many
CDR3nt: TGTGCCAGCAGCCCCCGCCCCGGGACTAGCGGGGAGCAGTTCTTC
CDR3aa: CASSPRPGTSGEQFF